This is a list of T cell receptor beta chains from one sample in a study of blood T cell repertoires in COVID-19. The repertoire was sequenced with immunoSEQ multiplex PCR; TCRdb's copy has only in-frame clones and lacks some. Of under 60,000 clones detected, around four fifths appear once; the ten largest clones hold about 10%. The sequenced sample consisted of peripheral blood. Receptors were obtained from a man aged 25 to 45 with COVID-19, enrolled during active disease. Both conserved end residues are part of each CDR3.

v_gene	len	j_gene	CDR3aa
TRBV28	14	TRBJ1-5	CASSLTGFNQPQHF
TRBV6-4	12	TRBJ1-2	CASSAGVGGYTF
TRBV3-1/TRBV3-2	13	TRBJ1-3	CASRSSSGNTIYF
TRBV5-5	16	TRBJ1-3	CASSYLPGGNGNTIYF
TRBV3-1/TRBV3-2	13	TRBJ2-7	CASSPRRVSEQYF
TRBV7-9	12	TRBJ2-3	CASGLTGTTQYF
TRBV6-5	14	TRBJ2-7	CASSPGGFSYEQYF
TRBV4-1	15	TRBJ1-2	CASSQTEGGGYGYTF
TRBV6-5	13	TRBJ2-7	CASKGTGVYEQYF
TRBV6-5	16	TRBJ1-2	CASSYSTVIANYGYTF
TRBV29-1	13	TRBJ2-7	CSAAGTGVYEQYF
TRBV7-9	11	TRBJ1-4	CASYGGEKLFF
TRBV7-3	14	TRBJ1-3	CASSLGGSGNTIYF
TRBV2	13	TRBJ2-1	CASSDPVGHEQFF
TRBV18	13	TRBJ1-3	CASSPGIGDTIYF
TRBV27	12	TRBJ1-5	CASRGSNQPQHF